Detailed here is one TCR beta chain. Its antigen is undetermined. Use of 60 Vbeta and 13 Jbeta primers characterized the PCR. Measured with immunoSEQ multiplex PCR; TCRdb has only the in-frame clones, and not every one. The repertoire includes 60,000 to 90,000 clones, about two thirds of them detected once, and about 7.6% sits in the top ten. The sample belongs to a study of cytomegalovirus exposure and HLA in healthy donors. On the study more broadly: Sequencing of 150 million to 200 million T cells in an earlier analysis found 95 million to 120 million unique TCR beta sequences. Study-level results: Later analysis showed most CMV-associated TCR beta chains appearing HLA-restricted.

The CDR3 runs 15 residues. Germline V gives CDR1 MGHDK, CDR2 SYGVNS. The trim removed 6 bases at V and 6 bases at J, leaving 14 bases unmatched. Sequenced: PBMCs. The chain links TRBV25-1 to TRBJ2-7; 7 positions agree with TRBD1. The TCR sequence derives from a man in his forties or fifties in good health and CMV-seropositive. This CDR3 reads CASRDPTGPIAEQYF. In DNA, the CDR3 is TGTGCCAGCAGGGACCCGACAGGGCCTATCGCCGAGCAGTACTTC.